These T cell receptor beta chains were read from a single sample in a study of blood T cell repertoires in COVID-19. Sequencing was performed with immunoSEQ multiplex PCR; in TCRdb, only in-frame clones are kept and a portion is missing. The data contain about 200,000 clones, around nine tenths of them singletons. Specimen: peripheral blood. Source of these receptors: a man between 18 and 29 years old with active or convalescent COVID-19. CDR3s include the opening cysteine and the closing phenylalanine or tryptophan. A D gene is named only where the DNA matches it firmly. A row's size may be missing; if present it is once, few, many or a size class.

>TRBD1|once|TRBJ2-4|TRBV30
CAWSARTGGENIQYF
TGTGCCTGGAGTGCCCGGACAGGGGGCGAAAACATTCAGTACTTC
>NA|NA|TRBJ1-3|TRBV5-1
CASSLAFLSGAGNTIYF
TGCGCCAGCAGCTTGGCGTTTCTGTCCGGGGCTGGAAACACCATATATTTT
>TRBD2|NA|TRBJ2-1|TRBV27
CASSRRTSEIKPSEQFF
TGTGCCAGCAGTCGCCGGACTAGCGAGATAAAACCATCTGAGCAGTTCTTC
>NA|NA|TRBJ1-3|TRBV3-1/TRBV3-2
CASSQDPTGLNTIYF
TGTGCCAGCAGCCAAGACCCCACCGGGTTAAACACCATATATTTT
>NA|NA|TRBJ2-3|TRBV27
CARLADGTDTQYF
TGTGCCAGGCTAGCAGATGGGACAGATACGCAGTATTTT
>TRBD1|NA|TRBJ2-1|TRBV7-9
CASSRKTGGLNEQFF
TGTGCCAGCAGCCGGAAAACAGGGGGTCTGAATGAGCAGTTCTTC
>TRBD2|once|TRBJ2-1|TRBV6-6
CASSQGLASGLTDNEQFF
TGTGCCAGCAGTCAGGGACTAGCGTCCGGTTTGACCGACAATGAGCAGTTCTTC
>TRBD1|NA|TRBJ1-1|TRBV7-8
CASTVDRVDTEAFF
TGTGCCAGCACCGTCGACAGGGTCGACACTGAAGCTTTCTTT
>TRBD2|NA|TRBJ2-1|TRBV30
CAWTAGGSYNEQFF
TGTGCCTGGACCGCGGGGGGGAGCTACAATGAGCAGTTCTTC
>NA|NA|TRBJ1-4|TRBV30
CAWSRPGSNEKLFF
TGTGCCTGGAGCCGCCCGGGTTCTAATGAAAAACTGTTTTTT
>TRBD2|NA|TRBJ2-7|TRBV2
CASETTSGGSYEQYF
TGTGCCAGCGAGACCACTAGCGGGGGCTCCTACGAGCAGTACTTC
>NA|NA|TRBJ1-1|TRBV5-6
CASSSLTEAFF
TGTGCCAGCAGCTCGTTAACTGAAGCTTTCTTT
>NA|NA|TRBJ2-1|TRBV19
CASTLGAPGANEQFF
TGTGCCAGTACCCTGGGGGCGCCAGGTGCTAATGAGCAGTTCTTC
>NA|NA|TRBJ2-1|TRBV19
CASSAQGLSQEDEQFF
TGTGCCAGTAGTGCCCAAGGACTCTCTCAGGAGGATGAGCAGTTCTTC
>NA|NA|TRBJ2-1|TRBV7-2
CASSLAKGVLDEQFF
TGTGCCAGCAGCTTAGCGAAGGGGGTACTCGATGAGCAGTTCTTC
>NA|NA|TRBJ1-3|TRBV19
CASSMRGNTIYF
TGTGCCAGTAGTATGAGGGGAAACACCATATATTTT
>TRBD2|many|TRBJ2-7|TRBV9
CASSPGLAGGDSYEQYF
TGTGCCAGCAGCCCCGGACTAGCGGGAGGGGACTCCTACGAGCAGTACTTC
>NA|NA|TRBJ2-7|TRBV3-1/TRBV3-2
CASSQAPGSYEQYF
TGTGCCAGCAGCCAAGCCCCGGGATCCTACGAGCAGTACTTC
>NA|NA|TRBJ1-5|TRBV4-1
CASSFDPTNQPQHF
TGCGCCAGCAGCTTCGATCCAACTAATCAGCCCCAGCATTTT
>NA|NA|TRBJ2-7|TRBV18
CASSPPGRSYEQYF
TGTGCCAGCTCACCACCGGGCCGCTCCTACGAGCAGTACTTC
>NA|NA|TRBJ1-2|TRBV15
CATTPRPGANYGYTF
TGTGCCACCACCCCTAGGCCAGGGGCTAACTATGGCTACACCTTC
>NA|NA|TRBJ2-4|TRBV2
CASSETGIQYF
TGTGCCAGCAGTGAAACTGGCATTCAGTACTTC
>NA|NA|TRBJ1-2|TRBV19
CASSISVSAGPLGYTF
TGTGCCAGTAGTATTTCCGTGTCGGCAGGGCCTTTAGGCTACACCTTC
>NA|NA|TRBJ1-2|TRBV11-2
CASSSGSIYGYTF
TGTGCCAGCAGCTCCGGGAGTATTTATGGCTACACCTTC
>NA|NA|TRBJ1-2|TRBV19
CASSMRSDGYTF
TGTGCCAGTAGTATGAGATCCGATGGCTACACCTTC
>TRBD1|NA|TRBJ1-2|TRBV19
CASSIRQGPGYTF
TGTGCCAGTAGTATACGACAGGGTCCTGGCTACACCTTC
>NA|once|TRBJ1-1|TRBV4-3
CASSPAGGRNTEAFF
TGCGCCAGCAGCCCAGCGGGGGGGAGGAACACTGAAGCTTTCTTT
>NA|NA|TRBJ1-5|TRBV28
CASSLSLGRTQPQHF
TGTGCCAGCAGTTTAAGTTTGGGGAGGACCCAGCCCCAGCATTTT
>NA|NA|TRBJ1-5|TRBV15
CATSRQYGQPQHF
TGTGCCACCAGCAGACAGTACGGGCAGCCCCAGCATTTT
>TRBD2|NA|TRBJ2-1|TRBV12-3/TRBV12-4
CASGLAAGRGQFF
TGTGCCAGCGGACTAGCGGCGGGCCGCGGGCAGTTCTTC
>NA|once|TRBJ1-1|TRBV5-1
CASSGDPGNTEAFF
TGCGCCAGCAGCGGCGACCCAGGGAACACTGAAGCTTTCTTT
>NA|NA|TRBJ2-7|TRBV6-5
CASRSGTGLGYF
TGTGCCAGCAGATCCGGCACAGGGTTGGGGTACTTC
>NA|NA|TRBJ1-4|TRBV6-1
CASSEILSGNEKLFF
TGTGCCAGCAGTGAGATATTGTCCGGGAATGAAAAACTGTTTTTT
>NA|NA|TRBJ2-1|TRBV15
CASSKDLGAYNEQFF
TGTGCCTCCAGCAAAGACCTAGGCGCCTACAATGAGCAGTTCTTC
>NA|NA|TRBJ1-1|TRBV18
CASSPLALMNTEAFF
TGTGCCAGCTCACCACTAGCGCTGATGAACACTGAAGCTTTCTTT
>NA|NA|TRBJ1-6|TRBV19
CASSWSAGSGNSPLHF
TGTGCCAGTAGTTGGTCGGCAGGGTCTGGTAATTCACCCCTCCACTTT
>NA|NA|TRBJ2-7|TRBV7-2
CASSLVGGESYEQYF
TGTGCCAGCAGCTTAGTAGGCGGGGAAAGCTACGAGCAGTACTTC
>NA|NA|TRBJ1-3|TRBV12-3/TRBV12-4
CASTPTPGNTIYF
TGTGCCAGCACCCCAACACCCGGAAACACCATATATTTT
>NA|NA|TRBJ2-1|TRBV7-9
CASSLVLVTDNEQFF
TGTGCCAGCAGCTTAGTCCTAGTAACCGACAATGAGCAGTTCTTC
>TRBD2|NA|TRBJ2-5|TRBV6-1
CASSEAVLAGGSETQYF
TGTGCCAGCAGTGAAGCAGTACTAGCGGGGGGGTCGGAGACCCAGTACTTC
>NA|NA|TRBJ2-2|TRBV19
CASQVSGYTGELFF
TGTGCCAGCCAAGTTAGCGGATACACCGGGGAGCTGTTTTTT